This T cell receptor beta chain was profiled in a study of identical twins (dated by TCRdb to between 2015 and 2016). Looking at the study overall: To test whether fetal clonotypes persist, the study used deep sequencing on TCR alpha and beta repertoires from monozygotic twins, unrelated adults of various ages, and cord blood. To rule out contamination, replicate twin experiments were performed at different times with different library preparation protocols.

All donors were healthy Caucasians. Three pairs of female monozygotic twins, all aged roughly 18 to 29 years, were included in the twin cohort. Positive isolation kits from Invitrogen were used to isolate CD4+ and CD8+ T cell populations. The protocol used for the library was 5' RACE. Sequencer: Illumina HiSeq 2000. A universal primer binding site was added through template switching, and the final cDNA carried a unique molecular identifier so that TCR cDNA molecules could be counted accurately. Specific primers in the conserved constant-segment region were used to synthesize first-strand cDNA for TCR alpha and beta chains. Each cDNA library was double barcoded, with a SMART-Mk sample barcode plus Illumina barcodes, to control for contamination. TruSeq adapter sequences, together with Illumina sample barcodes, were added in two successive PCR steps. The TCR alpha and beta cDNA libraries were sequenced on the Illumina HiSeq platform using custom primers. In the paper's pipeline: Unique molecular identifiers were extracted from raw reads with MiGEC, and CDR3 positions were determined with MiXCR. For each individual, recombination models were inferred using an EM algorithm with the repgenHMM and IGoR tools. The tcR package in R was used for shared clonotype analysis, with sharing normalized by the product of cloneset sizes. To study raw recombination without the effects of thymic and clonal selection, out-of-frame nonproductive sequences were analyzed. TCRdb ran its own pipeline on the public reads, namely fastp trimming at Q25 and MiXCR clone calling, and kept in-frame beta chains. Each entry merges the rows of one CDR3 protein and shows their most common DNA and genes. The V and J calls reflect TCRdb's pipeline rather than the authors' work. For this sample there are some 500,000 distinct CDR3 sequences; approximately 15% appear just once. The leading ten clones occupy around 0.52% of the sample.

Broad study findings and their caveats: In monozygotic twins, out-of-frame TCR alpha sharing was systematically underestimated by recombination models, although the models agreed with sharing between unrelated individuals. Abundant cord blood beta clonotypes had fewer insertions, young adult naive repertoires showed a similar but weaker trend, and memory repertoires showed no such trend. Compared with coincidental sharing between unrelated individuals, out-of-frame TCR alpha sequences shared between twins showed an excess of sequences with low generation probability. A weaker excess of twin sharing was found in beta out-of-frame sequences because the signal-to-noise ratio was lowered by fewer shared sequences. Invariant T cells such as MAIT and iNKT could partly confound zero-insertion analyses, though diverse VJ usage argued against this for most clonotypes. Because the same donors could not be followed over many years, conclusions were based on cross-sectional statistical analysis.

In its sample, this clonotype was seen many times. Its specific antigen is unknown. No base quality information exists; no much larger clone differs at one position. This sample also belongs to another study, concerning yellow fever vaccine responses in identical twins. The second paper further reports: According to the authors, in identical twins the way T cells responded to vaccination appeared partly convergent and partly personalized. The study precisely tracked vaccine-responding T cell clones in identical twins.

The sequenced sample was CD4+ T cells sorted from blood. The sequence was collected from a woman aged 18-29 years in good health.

Here is the DNA: TGTGCCACCAGAGCGACAGGGGTGAACACCGGGGAGCTGTTTTTT. The resulting protein is CATRATGVNTGELFF. The receptor chain draws on TRBV24-1 and TRBJ2-2, and 8 junction bases match TRBD1. CDR1 and CDR2 are read off the germline V gene as KGHDR and SFDVKD. The CDR3 numbers 15 residues from cysteine through phenylalanine. Just the 45-base CDR3 DNA is kept, in frame starting at base 1. Germline trimming amounts to 7 bases on V and 1 base on J, with 4 as the count of junction bases outside the gene matches.